The sequence of this T cell receptor (beta chain) was determined in a study of cytomegalovirus exposure and HLA in healthy donors. Overall study findings and caveats: Cytomegalovirus-associated status was assigned to around 160 TCR beta chains. Several V segments, TRBV6-2 and TRBV6-3 among them, could not be told apart and were dropped.

V shed 4 bases, J shed 2 bases, and the junction held 4 bases outside the gene matches. The CDR3 length is 15 residues. CDR1 and CDR2 from the germline V gene are PRHDT and FYEKMQ (reference sequence). PCR amplification relied on 60 Vbeta primers (plus 13 Jbeta primers). TCRdb's table, derived via immunoSEQ multiplex PCR, lists solely in-frame clones and lacks some. The data contain about 100,000 clones, around 81% of them singletons. In the case of this clone: Its antigen is currently unknown.

The material sequenced was PBMCs. The rearrangement links TRBV13 to TRBJ2-2; 7 bases align to TRBD1. The receptor was isolated from a man between 35 and 55 years old in good health and CMV-seropositive. The CDR3 is CASSWTGPNTGELFF. Here the CDR3 DNA reads TGTGCCAGCAGCTGGACAGGACCCAACACCGGGGAGCTGTTTTTT.